Listed here are 5 T cell receptor beta chains from one sample, sequenced in a study of T-cell reconstitution after alpha-beta-depleted transplantation in children. Preparing the TCRbeta library involved the use of unique molecular identifiers. One entry per CDR3 protein, called by TCRdb with MiXCR from the PCR reads. The table includes some 600,000 distinct CDR3 sequences, 16% detected once. The sample in question was PBMCs from the stem cell graft donor, obtained from the stem cell graft. These receptors originate from a human donor who donated a stem cell graft to a child with acute myeloid leukemia.

This clonotype was counted a few times. The chain carries TRBV20-1 and TRBJ1-2; D remains unclear. The germline CDR1 and CDR2 sequences are DFQATT and SNEGSKA (reference sequence). Trimming removed 2 bases from V and 4 bases from J, with 14 bases in between. This CDR3 is built from 14 residues. The chain's CDR3 is CSARYTSLPYGYTF. The CDR3 DNA sequence: TGCAGTGCTAGATACACCTCCCTTCCCTATGGCTACACCTTC.

At least ten counts were recorded for this clonotype. The chain combines TRBV20-1 with TRBJ2-5; 7 bases are shared with TRBD2. The germline gives CDR1 DFQATT, CDR2 SNEGSKA (reference sequence). After removal of 3 bases from V and 1 base from J, the junction contained 8 bases not matched to a gene. The CDR3 runs 15 residues. CDR3 protein: CSASGRGWFQETQYF. For the CDR3, the DNA is TGCAGTGCTAGCGGGCGGGGGTGGTTCCAAGAGACCCAGTACTTC.

The rearrangement uses TRBV20-1 and TRBJ2-7; possibly TRBD1 for D (6 bases). The CDR3 contains 16 residues. Germline CDR1 is DFQATT and CDR2 is SNEGSKA (reference sequence). The V end was cut by 2 bases, the J end by 1 base, with 18 bases between. In nucleotides, the CDR3 is TGCAGTGCTAGACCTCGACAGGCCCTGACATCCTACGAGCAGTACTTC. Translated, it gives CSARPRQALTSYEQYF.

This clonotype was detected ten times or more. The genes are TRBV20-1 and TRBJ2-5; 10 bases agree with TRBD1. Germline values: CDR1 DFQATT, CDR2 SNEGSKA (reference sequence). The CDR3 contains 16 residues. J lost 4 bases, V lost 6 bases, and 14 bases had no gene match. The CDR3 region is CSAIPGTGDFSETQYF. CDR3 bases: TGCAGTGCCATCCCAGGGACAGGGGATTTCTCAGAGACCCAGTACTTC.

The sample holds many counts of this clonotype. This chain uses TRBV5-1 with TRBJ2-7; 7 bases are shared with TRBD1. The CDR3 is 14 amino acids. CDR1 is SGHRS, CDR2 YFSETQ, per germline. J gave up 6 bases and V 4 bases, and 10 bases lay outside the gene matches. The CDR3 loop is CASSLDRDLGEQYF. For the CDR3, the DNA is TGCGCCAGCAGCCTTGACAGGGATCTAGGCGAGCAGTACTTC.